The clone carrying this TCR beta chain occurred once. The sample comes from a study of blood T cell repertoires in COVID-19. Study at large: COVID-19 samples collected from the United States, Italy and Spain covered acute and convalescent phases. T cells, B-cell-depleted T cells, or PBMCs provided the cDNA or gDNA that served as material.

Under the authors' procedure: Reference gene primer amplification in the assay estimated nucleated cell counts. Assay used: immunoSEQ multiplex PCR; TCRdb lists only in-frame clones, some missing. V and J calls and clone size are those listed in that table; D and trimming were worked out from the DNA. The table records about 340,000 clones, approximately 89% of them present only once. The CDR3 length is 15 residues. The germline gives CDR1 MDHEN, CDR2 SYDVKM. Trimming at V came to 3 bases and at J to 1 base, leaving 3 bases not matched to a gene. This clonotype originated in a woman in her late teens or twenties who had recovered from COVID-19. The chain is built from TRBV28 and TRBJ2-5, with 9 bases fitting TRBD2. The sequencing sample was made of peripheral blood. The CDR3, as DNA: TGTGCCAGCAGTTTTGGCGGGAGGGTCCAAGAGACCCAGTACTTC. Translating gives CASSFGGRVQETQYF.